A single T cell receptor beta chain is shown here with its context. The sample comes from a study of blood T cell repertoires in COVID-19. Overall study context: The analysed material was cDNA or gDNA that came from T cells, B-cell-depleted T cells, or PBMCs.

Allocation to cohorts depended on clinical history reported by the participants. In the original workflow: Estimated nucleated cell counts came from reference gene primer amplification. Sequencing was performed with immunoSEQ multiplex PCR; in TCRdb, only in-frame clones are kept and a portion is missing. V, J and clone size are taken as reported in that table, and D and trimming were inferred from the DNA itself. Here the sample spans 400,000 or so clones, around 90% being singletons. The CDR3 has 16 amino acids. The rearrangement joins TRBV1 to TRBJ2-2; the table assigns TRBD2, which was not confirmed against the DNA. TRBV1 is a listed pseudogene. This sequence was found in a woman aged 40 to 50 with acute COVID-19. The source material was PBMCs or T cells enriched from blood (not recorded which). The CDR3 bases are TGCACCAGCAGCCTGGCTAGCGGCCGAGACACCGGGGAGCTGTTTTTT. The encoded protein is CTSSLASGRDTGELFF.